A single sample is the source of the 29 T cell receptor beta chains below, sequenced in a study of blood T cell repertoires in COVID-19. Generated by immunoSEQ multiplex PCR, the TCRdb table keeps only in-frame clones and is missing some. The sample holds around 300,000 clones; 65% to 90% are singletons and the top ten take under 15%. The sequenced sample was peripheral blood. These receptors were taken from a woman in her 70s with COVID-19, enrolled during active disease.

The chain employs TRBV4-1 and TRBJ1-6; D is undetermined. The CDR3 runs 14 residues. V dropped 0 bases and J dropped 6 bases, with 6 bases sitting between them. CDR1 and CDR2 (germline): MGHRA, YSYEKL. The CDR3 DNA follows: TGCGCCAGCAGCCAAGATCGGTTTAATTCACCCCTCCACTTT. It encodes CASSQDRFNSPLHF.

The chain links TRBV13 to TRBJ1-1, with a possible D match to TRBD1 (6 bases). V was trimmed by 5 bases and J by 2 bases, leaving 12 bases between them. CDR1 and CDR2 from the germline V gene are PRHDT and FYEKMQ (reference sequence). The CDR3 length is 14 residues. The CDR3 here is CASSDRTENTEAFF. The CDR3 coding sequence is TGTGCCAGCAGCGACAGGACAGAAAACACTGAAGCTTTCTTT.

The rearrangement joins TRBV12-3 or TRBV12-4 to TRBJ1-2; TRBD1 is a possible D gene (5 bases). V was trimmed by 5 bases and J by 5 bases, leaving 12 bases between them. The length of the CDR3 is 13 residues. The CDR3 nucleotides are TGTGCCAGCAGTCCCGGGACTTTTTATGGCTACACCTTC. It translates to CASSPGTFYGYTF.

The rearrangement uses TRBV2 and TRBJ1-5; TRBD1 aligns across 9 bases. CDR3 length: 16 amino acids. J gave up 1 base and V 6 bases, and 7 bases lay outside the gene matches. Germline V gives CDR1 SNHLY, CDR2 FYNNEI. CDR3 bases: TGTGCCAGCAGGGCGGACAGGGGCGGGAGCAATCAGCCCCAGCATTTT. It codes for CASRADRGGSNQPQHF. The full variable domain, rest sourced from reference TRBV2 and TRBJ1-5, is EPEVTQTPSHQVTQMGQEVILRCVPISNHLYFYWYRQILGQKVEFLVSFYNNEISEKSEIFDDQFSVERPDGSNFTLKIRSTKLEDSAMYFCASRADRGGSNQPQHFGDGTRLSIL.

The chain employs TRBV19 and TRBJ1-6; TRBD1 agrees at 7 bases. In germline, CDR1 is LNHDA, CDR2 SQIVND (reference sequence). This CDR3 comprises 16 residues. Germline trimming cut 4 bases from V and 5 bases from J; bases unmatched to any gene: 8. The chain's CDR3 is CASSNQGVSHNSPLHF. Here the CDR3 DNA reads TGTGCCAGTAGTAACCAGGGGGTGTCGCATAATTCACCCCTCCACTTT. The full variable domain, completed using reference TRBV19 and TRBJ1-6, is DGGITQSPKYLFRKEGQNVTLSCEQNLNHDAMYWYRQDPGQGLRLIYYSQIVNDFQKGDIAEGYSVSREKKESFPLTVTSAQKNPTAFYLCASSNQGVSHNSPLHFGNGTRLTVT.

The gene calls are TRBV30 and TRBJ1-6, with 9 bases lining up with TRBD1. The CDR3 consists of 18 residues. Germline loops: CDR1 GTSNPN, CDR2 SVGIG (reference sequence). Trimming removed 4 bases from V and 10 bases from J; junction bases left unmatched: 20. The CDR3: CAWTSASVEDRGRSPLHF. CDR3 coding DNA: TGTGCCTGGACATCCGCAAGCGTTGAGGACAGGGGAAGGTCACCCCTCCACTTT.

CDR3 protein: CASSSGDLNSPLHF. The CDR3 DNA reads TGTGCCAGCAGCTCAGGGGACCTCAATTCACCCCTCCACTTT. The genes are TRBV7-9 and TRBJ1-6; a possible D gene is TRBD1 (6 bases). CDR1 and CDR2 from the germline V gene are SEHNR and FQNEAQ (reference sequence). The CDR3 runs to 14 residues. V gave up 4 bases and J gave up 7 bases, with 11 bases separating them. The variable domain in full, completed from reference TRBV7-9 and TRBJ1-6, reads DTGVSQNPRHKITKRGQNVTFRCDPISEHNRLYWYRQTLGQGPEFLTYFQNEAQLEKSRLLSDRFSAERPKGSFSTLEIQRTEQGDSAMYLCASSSGDLNSPLHFGNGTRLTVT.

The chain couples TRBV7-9 to TRBJ1-2, with D possibly TRBD1 on 5 matching bases. Germline assignment: CDR1 SEHNR and CDR2 FQNEAQ (reference sequence). The CDR3 extends over 15 amino acids. V was shortened by 1 base and J by 6 bases, with 15 bases between the two germline ends. This CDR3 reads CASSLEPGPRNGYTF. CDR3 coding DNA: TGTGCCAGCAGCTTAGAGCCAGGGCCCCGAAATGGCTACACCTTC.

The chain couples TRBV3-1 (or the pseudogene TRBV3-2) to TRBJ1-5, with unresolved D. This CDR3 is built from 12 residues. V was clipped by 5 bases and J by 10 bases, with 12 bases between them. Germline assignment: CDR1 LGHDT and CDR2 YNNKEL (reference sequence). The CDR3 spells CASSYSSRPQHF. In DNA, the CDR3 is TGTGCCAGCAGCTATAGCAGCCGTCCCCAGCATTTT.

This chain joins TRBV6-1 and TRBJ1-5; D possibly corresponds to TRBD1 (5 bases). Trimming took 3 bases from V and 4 from J, leaving 13 bases between them. The germline V gene encodes CDR1 MNHNS and CDR2 SASEGT. The CDR3 has 15 residues. The CDR3 DNA is TGTGCCAGCAGTGATTCCCACAGGCGTAATCAGCCCCAGCATTTT. Translated, it gives CASSDSHRRNQPQHF.

The chain joins TRBV24-1 to TRBJ1-4, with a weak D call TRBD1 (5 bases). The CDR3 consists of 13 residues. V lost 4 bases, J lost 4 bases, and 6 bases lay in between. Looked up from germline, CDR1 is KGHDR and CDR2 is SFDVKD. CDR3 region: CATSDQGNEKLFF. In nucleotides, the CDR3 is TGTGCCACCAGTGACCAGGGTAATGAAAAACTGTTTTTT.

The chain is built from TRBV18 and TRBJ2-7, with 7 bases lining up with TRBD2. Germline lookup yields CDR1 KGHSH and CDR2 LQKENI. This CDR3 spans 14 amino acids. V lost 3 bases and J lost 6; bases outside the gene matches: 8. The CDR3 protein is CASSPGRAGSEQYF. DNA of the CDR3: TGTGCCAGCTCACCGGGGAGGGCGGGCTCCGAGCAGTACTTC.

CDR3 loop: CASSVGYRDGDSPLHF. CDR3 sequence (DNA): TGCGCCAGCAGCGTAGGCTACAGGGATGGGGATTCACCCCTCCACTTT. J is TRBJ1-6 and V is TRBV5-1; D is perhaps TRBD1 (6 bases). V was pared by 4 bases and J by 8 bases, with 19 bases between. The CDR3 has 16 amino acids. CDR1 is SGHRS, CDR2 YFSETQ, per germline.

This clone was seen only a few times. The chain couples TRBV6-1 to TRBJ2-2, with TRBD1 identical over 7 bases. The CDR3 covers 16 residues. The junction had 10 bases not matched to a gene; V was cut back by 2 bases and J by 7 bases. Germline V gene lookup returns CDR1 MNHNS and CDR2 SASEGT. The CDR3: CASSERPTGVGGELFF. In DNA form, the CDR3 reads TGTGCCAGCAGTGAACGTCCCACAGGGGTTGGCGGGGAGCTGTTTTTT.

Only one count was recorded for this clone. This chain uses TRBV7-9 with TRBJ2-7; a possible D gene is TRBD1 (6 bases). The CDR3 covers 15 residues. Germline V gene data show CDR1 as SEHNR and CDR2 as FQNEAQ (reference sequence). Deletions cut 5 bases from V and 2 bases from J, with 16 bases between. CDR3 in amino acids: CASSPGQTQAYEQYF. CDR3 in DNA: TGTGCCAGCAGCCCCGGACAGACTCAAGCCTACGAGCAGTACTTC. The whole variable domain, filled in from reference TRBV7-9 and TRBJ2-7, reads DTGVSQNPRHKITKRGQNVTFRCDPISEHNRLYWYRQTLGQGPEFLTYFQNEAQLEKSRLLSDRFSAERPKGSFSTLEIQRTEQGDSAMYLCASSPGQTQAYEQYFGPGTRLTVT.

The CDR3 bases are TGTGCCAGCAGTGAATTTCCAGGAACTAATGAAAAACTGTTTTTT. The encoded protein is CASSEFPGTNEKLFF. The genes are TRBV2 and TRBJ1-4, with D unclear. The CDR3 consists of 15 residues. Germline V lookup: CDR1 SNHLY, CDR2 FYNNEI. Trimming shortened V by 2 bases and J by 1 base, and 8 bases separated the two germline ends.

This chain links TRBV6-5 with TRBJ1-3; weak D call: TRBD1 (5 bases). Germline V gene sequence: CDR1 MNHEY, CDR2 SVGAGI. Trimming left V 5 bases short and J 5 bases short, with 13 bases between. The CDR3 covers 14 residues. CDR3 nucleotides: TGTGCCAGCAGTCCGGACACCGTCCGAAACACCATATATTTT. Translated: CASSPDTVRNTIYF.

This chain uses TRBV3-1 (or the pseudogene TRBV3-2) with TRBJ1-4; D remains unclear. Per germline, CDR1 LGHDT and CDR2 YNNKEL (reference sequence). V was clipped by 8 bases and J by 13 bases, with 14 bases between them. CDR3 length: 11 residues. The CDR3 is CASLEPERLFF. The CDR3 DNA reads as TGTGCCAGCCTTGAGCCCGAACGACTGTTTTTT.

The chain has TRBV7-6 and TRBJ1-3; no clear D. CDR1 is SGHVS and CDR2 is FNYEAQ in the germline V gene. Deletions cut 0 bases from V and 0 bases from J, with 9 bases between. The CDR3 has 16 residues. CDR3 sequence (DNA): TGTGCCAGCAGCTTAGCAGACCCTAGCTCTGGAAACACCATATATTTT. Amino acid sequence: CASSLADPSSGNTIYF.

The V call is TRBV11-2, the J call TRBJ2-2, with TRBD1 matching over 10 bases. Germline V gene data show CDR1 as SGHAT and CDR2 as FQNNGV. Germline trimming cut 2 bases from V and 4 bases from J; bases unmatched to any gene: 10. CDR3 size: 18 residues. CDR3 loop: CASSLTPGQGPFTGELFF. As DNA, the CDR3 is TGTGCCAGCAGCTTAACCCCGGGACAGGGGCCTTTCACCGGGGAGCTGTTTTTT.

This chain links TRBV4-2 with TRBJ2-7; possibly TRBD2 for D (5 bases). The CDR3 contains 15 residues. Germline V lookup: CDR1 LGHNA, CDR2 YNFKEQ. The germline V and J ends were trimmed by 0 bases and 2 bases, with 11 bases remaining between them. The CDR3 protein is CASSQEGARTYEQYF. The CDR3 region has the DNA TGTGCCAGCAGCCAAGAGGGAGCCCGTACCTACGAGCAGTACTTC.

The rearrangement links TRBV4-2 to TRBJ2-2; 11 bases match TRBD2. J lost 1 base, V lost 4 bases, and 5 bases had no gene match. The germline V gene encodes CDR1 LGHNA and CDR2 YNFKEQ. The CDR3 is made up of 17 amino acids. CDR3 in amino acids: CASSRLLAGVNTGELFF. The CDR3 coding sequence is TGTGCCAGCAGCCGGTTACTAGCGGGAGTGAACACCGGGGAGCTGTTTTTT.

This clone was observed a handful of times. The J gene is TRBJ1-1, the V gene TRBV30; 8 positions agree with TRBD1. V lost 2 bases and J lost 5; bases outside the gene matches: 7. The CDR3 covers 14 residues. Germline CDR1 GTSNPN, CDR2 SVGIG (reference sequence). The DNA for the CDR3 is TGTGCCTGGAGTCCCTATACAGGGGGAACTGAAGCTTTCTTT. Translating it yields CAWSPYTGGTEAFF.

The J gene is TRBJ2-3, the V gene TRBV5-1, with 7 positions matching TRBD2. Germline CDR1 and CDR2: SGHRS and YFSETQ. After removal of 0 bases from V and 0 bases from J, the junction contained 10 bases not matched to a gene. The length of the CDR3 is 18 residues. The DNA for the CDR3 is TGCGCCAGCAGCTTGGGGGTGGCCGCCGGGGGGAGCACAGATACGCAGTATTTT. Translation: CASSLGVAAGGSTDTQYF.

The count of this clone is one. Here the CDR3 reads CASSVSQGFDQPQHF. CDR3 nucleotide sequence: TGTGCCAGCAGCGTGAGCCAGGGGTTCGATCAGCCCCAGCATTTT. This chain connects TRBV5-6 to TRBJ1-5, with D possibly TRBD1 on 6 matching bases. CDR3 length equals 15 residues. V was trimmed by 4 bases and J by 5 bases, leaving 16 bases between them. CDR1 is SGHDT, CDR2 YYEEEE, per germline.

A single count supports this clone. The V gene is TRBV3-1 (or the pseudogene TRBV3-2), the J gene TRBJ2-6; 9 bases are shared with TRBD1. V gave up 4 bases and J gave up 4 bases; unmatched junction bases: 8. Germline V gives CDR1 LGHDT, CDR2 YNNKEL (reference sequence). The CDR3 loop spans 17 amino acids. CDR3 nucleotides: TGTGCCAGCAGCCGAGGGGACAGGGAATCCGGGGCCAACGTCCTGACTTTC. This codes for CASSRGDRESGANVLTF.

The V gene is TRBV7-9, the J gene TRBJ1-3; D is unclear. The germline CDR1 and CDR2 sequences are SEHNR and FQNEAQ (reference sequence). The CDR3 is 13 residues long. With 5 bases removed from V and 3 bases from J, the gap between germline ends came to 8 bases. The CDR3 sequence: CASSAGSGNTIYF. The CDR3 nucleotides are TGTGCCAGCAGCGCCGGGAGTGGAAACACCATATATTTT.

The chain employs TRBV27 and TRBJ1-1, with D possibly TRBD1 on 6 matching bases. There are 12 residues in the CDR3. Germline V gene lookup returns CDR1 MNHEY and CDR2 SMNVEV (reference sequence). Trimming stripped 8 bases from V and 3 bases from J, with 10 bases between. CDR3 in amino acids: CASRGAYTEAFF. Here the CDR3 DNA reads TGTGCCAGCCGGGGGGCATACACTGAAGCTTTCTTT.

The rearrangement links TRBV9 to TRBJ1-6; the match to TRBD1 covers 7 bases. This CDR3 has 15 residues. The germline gives CDR1 SGDLS, CDR2 YYNGEE. V lost 3 bases to trimming and J lost 6 bases; unmatched junction nucleotides: 6. CDR3 coding DNA: TGTGCCAGCAGCGACCAGGCAGGGGGTAATTCACCCCTCCACTTT. As protein: CASSDQAGGNSPLHF.